These 9 T cell receptor beta chains were sequenced from one sample in a study of T cell responses to AZD1222 COVID-19 vaccine. Some clones are missing from TCRdb's copy, which holds only in-frame ones; the method was immunoSEQ multiplex PCR. Found here are 150,000 to 160,000 clones, 88% of them singletons; the top ten hold over 6%. This material consisted of peripheral blood, taken after recovery from COVID-19. The receptors shown here come from an adult who had recovered from COVID-19.

The gene calls are TRBV11-2 and TRBJ2-1, with TRBD1 matching over 10 bases. Unmatched junction bases numbered 9, after V lost 6 bases and J lost 10 bases. CDR3 size: 14 residues. Germline-derived CDR1 and CDR2 are SGHAT and FQNNGV. This chain's CDR3 is CASRGTGVSYEQFF. The CDR3 DNA reads as TGTGCCAGCAGGGGGACAGGGGTCTCCTACGAGCAGTTCTTC.

The chain is built from TRBV6-5 and TRBJ1-1, with no clear D. V was shortened by 5 bases and J by 1 base, with 14 bases between the two germline ends. Germline V gene lookup returns CDR1 MNHEY and CDR2 SVGAGI. CDR3 size: 15 residues. The CDR3 DNA reads as TGTGCCAGCAGTACCGCCGCCGGATGGAACACTGAAGCTTTCTTT. Its protein product is CASSTAAGWNTEAFF.

The chain carries TRBV28 and TRBJ1-6, with D tentatively TRBD1 (5 bases). V lost 5 bases and J lost 0, with 14 bases in between. The CDR3 totals 17 residues. CDR1 is MDHEN, CDR2 SYDVKM, per germline. The CDR3 protein is CASSPPGGGSYNSPLHF. The CDR3 DNA reads TGTGCCAGCAGTCCCCCTGGGGGGGGCTCCTATAATTCACCCCTCCACTTT.

This clone was recorded once. The V and J genes are TRBV4-2 and TRBJ2-2; D possibly uses TRBD1 or TRBD2 (6 bases each). V lost 6 bases and J lost 2, with 16 bases in between. CDR3 length equals 16 residues. CDR1 and CDR2 from the germline V gene are LGHNA and YNFKEQ. The CDR3 spells CASSLTGRFNTGELFF. CDR3 DNA sequence: TGTGCCAGCAGTCTTACAGGGAGGTTTAACACCGGGGAGCTGTTTTTT.

The V and J genes are TRBV27 and TRBJ2-1, with 8 bases matching TRBD1. V lost 4 bases to trimming and J lost 4 bases; unmatched junction nucleotides: 3. This CDR3 is 14 amino acids long. Looked up from germline, CDR1 is MNHEY and CDR2 is SMNVEV (reference sequence). The DNA for the CDR3 is TGTGCCAGCAGTTCAGGGGGCGCGTACAATGAGCAGTTCTTC. Translation gives CASSSGGAYNEQFF.

The chain joins TRBV3-1 (or the pseudogene TRBV3-2) to TRBJ1-2, with D hard to call. The germline CDR1 and CDR2 sequences are LGHDT and YNNKEL (reference sequence). V was shortened by 4 bases and J by 0 bases, with 6 bases between the two germline ends. The CDR3 covers 13 residues. CDR3 residues: CASSRLTNYGYTF. CDR3 sequence (DNA): TGTGCCAGCAGCCGACTTACTAACTATGGCTACACCTTC.

V and J are TRBV19 and TRBJ1-2, with TRBD1 matching 7 bases. The junction had 4 bases not matched to a gene; V was cut back by 4 bases and J by 2 bases. Per the germline V gene, CDR1 is LNHDA and CDR2 is SQIVND (reference sequence). The CDR3 spans 14 residues. CDR3 DNA: TGTGCCAGTAGTACGAGACAGGGCAACTATGGCTACACCTTC. Amino acid sequence: CASSTRQGNYGYTF.

V gene TRBV5-1 combines with J gene TRBJ1-2; D uncertain. The CDR3 contains 12 residues. Germline V gives CDR1 SGHRS, CDR2 YFSETQ. V was clipped by 4 bases and J by 13 bases, with 17 bases between them. The CDR3 here is CASSPDAGIGTF. CDR3 nucleotides: TGCGCCAGCAGCCCGGACGCGGGTATAGGCACCTTC.

This clone occurred a few times. The same CDR3 can be traced to other DNA sequences in this sample. V usage is TRBV9 and J usage is TRBJ2-7, with D perhaps TRBD2 (5 bases). V shed 1 base and J shed 0 bases, with 8 bases lying between them. The CDR3 is 14 residues long. The germline gives CDR1 SGDLS, CDR2 YYNGEE. CDR3 sequence reads: CASSVSGASYEQYF. CDR3 in DNA: TGTGCCAGCAGCGTAAGCGGAGCCTCCTACGAGCAGTACTTC. Full variable domain (remainder filled in from reference TRBV9 and TRBJ2-7): DSGVTQTPKHLITATGQRVTLRCSPRSGDLSVYWYQQSLDQGLQFLIQYYNGEERAKGNILERFSAQQFPDLHSELNLSSLELGDSALYFCASSVSGASYEQYFGPGTRLTVT.